Listed here are 9 T cell receptor beta chains from one sample, sequenced in a study of PD-1 blockade in classical Hodgkin lymphoma. Time point denoted: cycle 4 day 1 (C4D1), after 5 to 7 weeks of nivolumab. Relapses following autologous stem cell transplantation were seen in all patients, with brentuximab vedotin exposure varying. Only in-frame clones appear in the TCRdb table, and some are missing; sequencing was by immunoSEQ multiplex PCR. The sample has 20,000 to 25,000 clones, roughly 76% seen once. Here the sequenced sample was peripheral blood mononuclear cells (PBMCs), taken before the fourth cycle of nivolumab. The receptors here all came from a human donor with classical Hodgkin lymphoma.

The chain employs TRBV30 and TRBJ2-7, with D hard to call. V was trimmed by 5 bases and J by 5 bases, leaving 16 bases between them. The CDR3 loop spans 13 amino acids. CDR1 and CDR2 (germline): GTSNPN, SVGIG (reference sequence). The CDR3 DNA follows: TGTGCCTGGGGTCGAACGGCGAGCCACGAGCAGTACTTC. Protein sequence: CAWGRTASHEQYF.

With regard to this clone: This sample also contains other DNA sequences that code for the same CDR3. The chain links TRBV19 to TRBJ1-2; tentatively, D is TRBD1 (6 bases). The CDR3 contains 14 residues. Germline CDR1 and CDR2: LNHDA and SQIVND (reference sequence). V was shortened by 7 bases and J by 4 bases, with 16 bases between the two germline ends. CDR3 amino acids: CASTPERGGYGYTF. The DNA for the CDR3 is TGTGCCAGTACCCCCGAGAGGGGGGGCTATGGCTACACCTTC.

The chain recombines TRBV29-1 with TRBJ1-5; D may be TRBD1 (5 bases). Trimming cost V 4 bases and J 4 bases, with 11 bases left between them. The CDR3 covers 13 residues. Germline lookup yields CDR1 SQVTM and CDR2 ANQGSEA. The CDR3 nucleotides are TGCAGCGTTGCAACAGGATTTAATCAGCCCCAGCATTTT. Translating it yields CSVATGFNQPQHF.

The chain links TRBV29-1 to TRBJ2-5, with D perhaps TRBD1 or TRBD2 (5 bases each). Germline assignment: CDR1 SQVTM and CDR2 ANQGSEA. There are 13 residues in the CDR3. Trimming left V 5 bases short and J 8 bases short, with 18 bases between. The CDR3 is CSVPTGTGTTQYF. The CDR3 nucleotides read TGCAGCGTTCCGACCGGGACCGGCACAACCCAGTACTTC.

This chain connects TRBV27 to TRBJ1-2, with 8 bases aligning to TRBD1. This CDR3 contains 14 residues. The V gene end was trimmed by 3 bases and the J gene end by 5 bases; junction bases not matched to a gene: 5. Germline lookup yields CDR1 MNHEY and CDR2 SMNVEV (reference sequence). CDR3 amino acids: CASSFATGAYGYTF. CDR3 DNA sequence: TGTGCCAGCAGTTTCGCGACAGGGGCATATGGCTACACCTTC.

The chain joins TRBV9 to TRBJ1-3; TRBD1 is a possible D gene (5 bases). Germline assignment: CDR1 SGDLS and CDR2 YYNGEE. Between the trimmed V and J ends, which lost 4 bases and 0 bases, there was a span of 11 bases. The CDR3 extends over 15 amino acids. CDR3 amino acids: CASSSRRGSGNTIYF. CDR3 nucleotide sequence: TGTGCCAGCAGCTCCCGGAGGGGCTCTGGAAACACCATATATTTT.

This clone appeared a few times. The chain recombines TRBV27 with TRBJ2-6; D may be TRBD1 (6 bases). This CDR3 has 19 residues. The germline gives CDR1 MNHEY, CDR2 SMNVEV (reference sequence). Trimming removed 2 bases at V and 3 bases at J, with 20 bases between. This CDR3 is CASSLADSAQRYGANVLTF. The CDR3 coding sequence is TGTGCCAGCAGTTTAGCGGACAGCGCACAGAGATATGGGGCCAACGTCCTGACTTTC.

The rearrangement uses TRBV5-1 and TRBJ2-6; D remains ambiguous. Germline V gives CDR1 SGHRS, CDR2 YFSETQ. CDR3 size: 15 residues. V was shortened by 4 bases and J by 2 bases, with 10 bases between the two germline ends. The chain's CDR3 is CASSQARPGANVLTF. The CDR3 coding sequence is TGCGCCAGCAGCCAGGCTAGGCCTGGGGCCAACGTCCTGACTTTC.

The J gene is TRBJ1-4, the V gene TRBV5-5; the D gene is possibly TRBD1 (5 bases). CDR1 SGHKS and CDR2 YYEKEE come from the germline V gene (reference sequence). Trimming took 4 bases from V and 4 from J, leaving 14 bases between them. The CDR3 contains 15 residues. CDR3: CASSSRTGLNEKLFF. The CDR3 nucleotides read TGTGCCAGCAGCAGCAGGACGGGGCTTAATGAAAAACTGTTTTTT.